This TCR beta chain was sequenced for a study of control samples from healthy donors and cancer patients. Libraries were prepared by immunoSEQ multiplex PCR; TCRdb keeps only in-frame clonotypes and omits some of them. The sample records tens of thousands of clones, about 90% being singletons. Specimen: blood. This TCR was recovered from a man aged 50 to 59 in good health.

The CDR3 region is CASSEWGAGANVLTF. DNA of the CDR3: TGTGCCAGCAGTGAATGGGGGGCTGGGGCCAACGTCCTGACTTTC. V gene TRBV2 combines with J gene TRBJ2-6; D might be TRBD2 (6 bases). The CDR3 has 15 amino acids. Deletions cut 2 bases from V and 2 bases from J, with 7 bases between. The germline CDR1 and CDR2 sequences are SNHLY and FYNNEI.